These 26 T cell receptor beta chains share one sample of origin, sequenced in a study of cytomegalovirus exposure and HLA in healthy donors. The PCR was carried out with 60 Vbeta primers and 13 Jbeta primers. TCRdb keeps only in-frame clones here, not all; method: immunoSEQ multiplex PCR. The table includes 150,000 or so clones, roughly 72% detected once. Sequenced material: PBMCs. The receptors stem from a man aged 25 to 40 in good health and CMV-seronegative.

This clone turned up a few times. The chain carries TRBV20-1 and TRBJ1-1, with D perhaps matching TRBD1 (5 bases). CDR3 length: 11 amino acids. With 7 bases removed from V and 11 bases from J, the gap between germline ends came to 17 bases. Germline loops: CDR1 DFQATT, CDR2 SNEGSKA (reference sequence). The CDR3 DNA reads TGCAGTGTTCCTACAGGCAAGGGCGCTTTCTTT. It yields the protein CSVPTGKGAFF.

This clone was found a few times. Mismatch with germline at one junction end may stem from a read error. Here the CDR3 reads CASSYLGEAPNYGYPF. The CDR3 DNA follows: TGTGCCAGCAGTTACCTTGGGGAGGCTCCGAACTATGGCTACCCCTTC. The chain combines TRBV6-5 with TRBJ1-2; no firm D call. The CDR3 contains 16 residues. CDR1 and CDR2 (germline): MNHEY, SVGAGI.

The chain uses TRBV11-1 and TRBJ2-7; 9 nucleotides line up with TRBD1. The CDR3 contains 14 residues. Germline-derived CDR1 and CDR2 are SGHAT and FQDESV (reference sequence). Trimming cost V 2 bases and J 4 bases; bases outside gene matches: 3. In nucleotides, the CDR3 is TGTGCCAGCAGCTTACTACAGGGGGCATACGAGCAGTACTTC. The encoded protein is CASSLLQGAYEQYF.

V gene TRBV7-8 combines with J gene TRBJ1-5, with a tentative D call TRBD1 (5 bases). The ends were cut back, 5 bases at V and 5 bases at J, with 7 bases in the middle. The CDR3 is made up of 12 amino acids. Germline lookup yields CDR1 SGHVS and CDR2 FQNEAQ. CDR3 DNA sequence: TGTGCCAGCAGCCCGACAGATCAGCCCCAGCATTTT. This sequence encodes CASSPTDQPQHF. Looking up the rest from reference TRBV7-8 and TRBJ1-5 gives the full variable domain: GAGVSQSPRYKVAKRGQDVALRCDPISGHVSLFWYQQALGQGPEFLTYFQNEAQLDKSGLPSDRFFAERPEGSVSTLKIQRTQQEDSAVYLCASSPTDQPQHFGDGTRLSIL.

CDR3 sequence (DNA): TGTGCCAGCAGCTTGGCCGAAGTGGCGGGGGGCTCCAATGAGCAGTTCTTC. Its protein is CASSLAEVAGGSNEQFF. The rearrangement uses TRBV5-4 and TRBJ2-1; 8 nucleotides line up with TRBD2. Germline lookup yields CDR1 SGHNT and CDR2 YYREEE (reference sequence). The ends lost 0 bases at V and 6 bases at J; junction bases unmatched: 11. This CDR3 is 17 amino acids long.

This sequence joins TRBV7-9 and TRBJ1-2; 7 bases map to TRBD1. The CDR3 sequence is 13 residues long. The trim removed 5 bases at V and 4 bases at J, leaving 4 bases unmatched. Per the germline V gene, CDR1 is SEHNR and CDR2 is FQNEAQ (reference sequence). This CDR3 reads CASSPGTVYGYTF. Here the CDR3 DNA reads TGTGCCAGCAGCCCAGGGACAGTCTATGGCTACACCTTC.

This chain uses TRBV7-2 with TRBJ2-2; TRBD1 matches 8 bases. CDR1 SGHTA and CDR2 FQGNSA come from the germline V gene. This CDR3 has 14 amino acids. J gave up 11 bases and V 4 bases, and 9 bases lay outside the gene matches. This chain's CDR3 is CASSSTTGTGELFF. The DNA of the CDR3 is TGTGCCAGCAGCTCGACAACCGGGACAGGAGAGCTGTTTTTT.

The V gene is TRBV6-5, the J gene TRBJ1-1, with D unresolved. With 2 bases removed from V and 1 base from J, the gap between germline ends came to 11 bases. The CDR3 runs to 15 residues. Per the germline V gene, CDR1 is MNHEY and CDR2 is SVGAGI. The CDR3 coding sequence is TGTGCCAGCAGTTACGGTTCGGAGGAGAACACTGAAGCTTTCTTT. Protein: CASSYGSEENTEAFF.

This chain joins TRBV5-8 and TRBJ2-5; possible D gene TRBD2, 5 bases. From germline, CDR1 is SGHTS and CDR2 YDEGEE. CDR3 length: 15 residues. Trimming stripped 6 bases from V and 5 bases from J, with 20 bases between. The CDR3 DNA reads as TGTGCCAGCACCGACAACGAGGTGTTAGCGGAGACCCAGTACTTC. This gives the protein CASTDNEVLAETQYF.

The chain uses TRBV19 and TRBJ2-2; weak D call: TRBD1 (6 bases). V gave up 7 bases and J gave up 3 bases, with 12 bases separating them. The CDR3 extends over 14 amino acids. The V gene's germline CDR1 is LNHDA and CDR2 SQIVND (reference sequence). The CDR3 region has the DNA TGTGCCAGTACCCAAACAGGGTACACCGGGGAGCTGTTTTTT. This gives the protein CASTQTGYTGELFF. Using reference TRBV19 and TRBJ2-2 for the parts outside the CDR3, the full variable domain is DGGITQSPKYLFRKEGQNVTLSCEQNLNHDAMYWYRQDPGQGLRLIYYSQIVNDFQKGDIAEGYSVSREKKESFPLTVTSAQKNPTAFYLCASTQTGYTGELFFGEGSRLTVL.

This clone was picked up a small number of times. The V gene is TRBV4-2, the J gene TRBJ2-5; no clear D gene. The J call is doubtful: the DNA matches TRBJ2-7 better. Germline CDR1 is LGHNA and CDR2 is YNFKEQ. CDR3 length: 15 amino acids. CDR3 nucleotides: TGTGCCAGCAGCCCGAATAGACATTACTCCTACGAGCAGTACTTC. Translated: CASSPNRHYSYEQYF.

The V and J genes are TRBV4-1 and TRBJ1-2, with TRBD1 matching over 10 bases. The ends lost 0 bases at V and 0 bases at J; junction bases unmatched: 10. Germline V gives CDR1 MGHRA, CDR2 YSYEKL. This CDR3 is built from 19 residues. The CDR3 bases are TGCGCCAGCAGCCAAGATTTGTGGGGACAGGGGAACCCTAACTATGGCTACACCTTC. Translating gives CASSQDLWGQGNPNYGYTF.

This CDR3 reads CSAQGLQPQHF. Here the CDR3 DNA reads TGCAGTGCTCAGGGGTTACAGCCCCAGCATTTT. The chain joins TRBV20-1 to TRBJ1-5; TRBD1 might be the D (6 bases). Trimming cost V 5 bases and J 7 bases, with 9 bases left between them. Germline V gene data show CDR1 as DFQATT and CDR2 as SNEGSKA (reference sequence). The CDR3 has 11 residues.

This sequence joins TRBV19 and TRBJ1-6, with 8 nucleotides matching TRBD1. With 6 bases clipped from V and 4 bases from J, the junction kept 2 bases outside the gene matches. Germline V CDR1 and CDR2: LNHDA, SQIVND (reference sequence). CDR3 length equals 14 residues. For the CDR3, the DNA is TGTGCCAGTAGCCGGGACAGGTATAATTCACCCCTCCACTTT. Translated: CASSRDRYNSPLHF.

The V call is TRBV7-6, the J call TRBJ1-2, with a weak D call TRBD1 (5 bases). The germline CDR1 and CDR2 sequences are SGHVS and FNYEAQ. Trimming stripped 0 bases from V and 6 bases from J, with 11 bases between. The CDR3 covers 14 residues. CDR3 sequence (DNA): TGTGCCAGCAGCTTAGCCGTCCAGGGCCATGGCTACACCTTC. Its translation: CASSLAVQGHGYTF.

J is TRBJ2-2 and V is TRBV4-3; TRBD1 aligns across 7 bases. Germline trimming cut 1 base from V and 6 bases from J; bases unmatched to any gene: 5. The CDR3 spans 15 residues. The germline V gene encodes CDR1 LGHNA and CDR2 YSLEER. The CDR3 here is CASSQVLTGAGELFF. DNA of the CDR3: TGCGCCAGCAGCCAAGTCTTAACAGGGGCCGGGGAGCTGTTTTTT.

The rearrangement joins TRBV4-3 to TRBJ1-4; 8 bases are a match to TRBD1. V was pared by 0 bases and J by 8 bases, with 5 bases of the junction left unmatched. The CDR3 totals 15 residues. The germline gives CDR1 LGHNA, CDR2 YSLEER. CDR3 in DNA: TGCGCCAGCAGCCAAGATACGCAGGGGGCGGAAAAACTGTTTTTT. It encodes CASSQDTQGAEKLFF.

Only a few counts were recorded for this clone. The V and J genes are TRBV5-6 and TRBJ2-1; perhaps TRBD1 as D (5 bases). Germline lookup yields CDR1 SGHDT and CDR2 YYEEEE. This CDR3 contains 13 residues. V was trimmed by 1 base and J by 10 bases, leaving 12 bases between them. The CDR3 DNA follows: TGTGCCAGCAGCTTGCAGGGATTCAACGAGCAGTTCTTC. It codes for CASSLQGFNEQFF. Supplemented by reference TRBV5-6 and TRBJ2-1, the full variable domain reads DAGVTQSPTHLIKTRGQQVTLRCSPKSGHDTVSWYQQALGQGPQFIFQYYEEEERQRGNFPDRFSGHQFPNYSSELNVNALLLGDSALYLCASSLQGFNEQFFGPGTRLTVL.

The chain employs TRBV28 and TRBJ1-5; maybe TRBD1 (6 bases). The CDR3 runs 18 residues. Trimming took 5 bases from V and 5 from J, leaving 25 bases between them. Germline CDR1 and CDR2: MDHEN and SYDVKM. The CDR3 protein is CASSAPPPDRPSDQPQHF. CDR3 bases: TGTGCCAGCAGTGCACCACCCCCGGACAGACCCTCGGATCAGCCCCAGCATTTT.

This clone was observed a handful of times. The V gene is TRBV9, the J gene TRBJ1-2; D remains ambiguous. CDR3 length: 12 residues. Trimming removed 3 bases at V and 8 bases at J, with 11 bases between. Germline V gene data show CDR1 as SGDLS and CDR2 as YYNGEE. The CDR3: CASSATWRGYTF. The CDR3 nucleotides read TGTGCCAGCAGCGCAACCTGGCGGGGCTACACCTTC.

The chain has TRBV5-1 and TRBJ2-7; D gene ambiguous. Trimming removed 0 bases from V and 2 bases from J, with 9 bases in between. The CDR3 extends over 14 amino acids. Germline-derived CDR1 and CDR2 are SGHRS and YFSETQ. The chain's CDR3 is CASSLEPGAYEQYF. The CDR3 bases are TGCGCCAGCAGCTTGGAGCCCGGAGCCTACGAGCAGTACTTC. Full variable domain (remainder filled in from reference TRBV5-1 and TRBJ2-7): KAGVTQTPRYLIKTRGQQVTLSCSPISGHRSVSWYQQTPGQGLQFLFEYFSETQRNKGNFPGRFSGRQFSNSRSEMNVSTLELGDSALYLCASSLEPGAYEQYFGPGTRLTVT.

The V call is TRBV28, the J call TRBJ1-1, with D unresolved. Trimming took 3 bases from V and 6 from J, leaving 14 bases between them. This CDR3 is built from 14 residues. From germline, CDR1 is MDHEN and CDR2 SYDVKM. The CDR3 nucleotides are TGTGCCAGCAGTTTGGGATACTCCGGGGCTGAAGCTTTCTTT. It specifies CASSLGYSGAEAFF.

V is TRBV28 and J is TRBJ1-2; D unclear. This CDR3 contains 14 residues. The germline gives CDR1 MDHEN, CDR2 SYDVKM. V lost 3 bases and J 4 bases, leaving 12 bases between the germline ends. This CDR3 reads CASSLAGSGYGYTF. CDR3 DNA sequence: TGTGCCAGCAGTTTGGCGGGATCTGGCTATGGCTACACCTTC.

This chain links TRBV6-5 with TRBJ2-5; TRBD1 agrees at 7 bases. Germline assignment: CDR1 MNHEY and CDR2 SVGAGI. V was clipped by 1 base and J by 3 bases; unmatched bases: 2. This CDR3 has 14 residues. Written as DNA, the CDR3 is TGTGCCAGCAGTTACTTCGACAGGGAAGAGACCCAGTACTTC. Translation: CASSYFDREETQYF.

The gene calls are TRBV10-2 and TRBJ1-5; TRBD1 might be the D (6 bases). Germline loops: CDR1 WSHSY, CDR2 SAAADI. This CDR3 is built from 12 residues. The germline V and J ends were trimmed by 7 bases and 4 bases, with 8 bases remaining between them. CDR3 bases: TGCGCCAGCAAGGACAGTAATCAGCCCCAGCATTTT. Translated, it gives CASKDSNQPQHF.

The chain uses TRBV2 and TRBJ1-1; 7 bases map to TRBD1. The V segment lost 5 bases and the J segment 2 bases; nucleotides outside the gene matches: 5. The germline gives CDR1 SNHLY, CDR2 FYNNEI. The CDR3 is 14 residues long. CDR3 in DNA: TGTGCCAGCAGTAGGTACAGGGGAAACACTGAAGCTTTCTTT. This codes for CASSRYRGNTEAFF.